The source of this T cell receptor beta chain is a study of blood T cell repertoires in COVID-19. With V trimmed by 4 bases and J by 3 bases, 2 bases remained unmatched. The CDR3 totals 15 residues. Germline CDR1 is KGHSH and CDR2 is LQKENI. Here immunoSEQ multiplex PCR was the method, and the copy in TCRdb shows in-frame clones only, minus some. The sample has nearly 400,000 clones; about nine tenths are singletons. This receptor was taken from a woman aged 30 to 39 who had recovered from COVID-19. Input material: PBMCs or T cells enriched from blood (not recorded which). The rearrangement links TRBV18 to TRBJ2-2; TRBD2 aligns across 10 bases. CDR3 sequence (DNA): TGTGCCAGCTCACAACTAGCGGGACACACCGGGGAGCTGTTTTTT. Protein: CASSQLAGHTGELFF.